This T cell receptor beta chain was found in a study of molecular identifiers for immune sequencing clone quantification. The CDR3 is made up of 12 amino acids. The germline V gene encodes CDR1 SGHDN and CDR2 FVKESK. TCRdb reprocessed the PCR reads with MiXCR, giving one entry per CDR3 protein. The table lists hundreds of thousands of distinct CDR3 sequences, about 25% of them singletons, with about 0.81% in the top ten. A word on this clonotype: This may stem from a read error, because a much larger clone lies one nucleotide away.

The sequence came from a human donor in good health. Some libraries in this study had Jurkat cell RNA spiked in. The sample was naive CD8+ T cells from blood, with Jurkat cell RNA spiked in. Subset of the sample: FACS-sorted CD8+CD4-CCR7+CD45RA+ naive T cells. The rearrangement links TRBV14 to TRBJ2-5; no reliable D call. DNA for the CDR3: TGTGCCAGCAACCGGTACCAAGCGACCCAGTACTTC. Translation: CASNRYQATQYF.